Presented here are 22 T cell receptor beta chains from one specimen sequenced in a study of blood T cell repertoires in COVID-19. TCRdb's copy holds only in-frame clones and misses some; the assay was immunoSEQ multiplex PCR. Of 55,000 to 80,000 clones in the sample, roughly 68% were seen once. Sequenced sample: peripheral blood. These receptors came from a woman of 80 years or more with acute or convalescent COVID-19.

The CDR3: CASSPGTGMFGEQFF. The CDR3 DNA reads TGTGCCAGCAGTCCGGGGACAGGGATGTTCGGTGAGCAGTTCTTC. The rearrangement joins TRBV7-3 to TRBJ2-1, with 9 bases fitting TRBD1. The CDR3 loop spans 15 amino acids. Germline values: CDR1 SGHTA, CDR2 FQGTGA. Trimming removed 6 bases from V and 9 bases from J; junction bases left unmatched: 12.

The rearrangement links TRBV3-1 (or the pseudogene TRBV3-2) to TRBJ1-1; no reliable D call. Germline CDR1 and CDR2: LGHDT and YNNKEL (reference sequence). V lost 2 bases and J 5 bases, leaving 9 bases between the germline ends. This CDR3 comprises 13 residues. The CDR3 sequence: CASSQQRGTEAFF. The CDR3 nucleotides read TGTGCCAGCAGCCAACAGAGAGGGACTGAAGCTTTCTTT.

On this clone itself: One end of the junction fails to match germline, which may point to a read error. This sequence joins TRBV28 and TRBJ1-1; D call uncertain. The CDR3 length is 12 residues. Germline assignment: CDR1 MDHEN and CDR2 SYDVKM. CDR3 nucleotide sequence: TGTGCCAACAGTTCGGGGAACACTGAAGCTTTCTTT. This codes for CANSSGNTEAFF.

Here the CDR3 DNA reads TGCGCCAGCAGCCCTATAAGGGAGGGCCTAAGGGGTACTGGGGCCAACGTCCTGACTTTC. Protein sequence: CASSPIREGLRGTGANVLTF. The chain recombines TRBV4-1 with TRBJ2-6; 7 bases match TRBD2. V was clipped by 4 bases and J by 2 bases; unmatched bases: 17. This CDR3 contains 20 residues. Germline CDR1 is MGHRA and CDR2 is YSYEKL.

The V call is TRBV28, the J call TRBJ2-3; TRBD2 matches 13 bases. The CDR3 has 18 residues. Trimming took 6 bases from V and 2 from J; bases not matched to a gene: 11. Germline V gives CDR1 MDHEN, CDR2 SYDVKM. The CDR3 reads CASSPGTSGILNTDTQYF. The CDR3 nucleotides read TGTGCCAGCAGCCCCGGGACTAGCGGGATCCTCAACACAGATACGCAGTATTTT.

The V call is TRBV24-1, the J call TRBJ1-1, with TRBD1 matching over 8 bases. Germline CDR1 and CDR2: KGHDR and SFDVKD. The CDR3 has 15 residues. The V segment lost 4 bases and the J segment 3 bases; nucleotides outside the gene matches: 6. The CDR3 region has the DNA TGTGCCACCAGTGAAGACAGGGGAGAATACACTGAAGCTTTCTTT. Encoded protein: CATSEDRGEYTEAFF.

This clone appeared a few times. The chain is built from TRBV29-1 and TRBJ2-5; 7 bases are shared with TRBD1. The V gene end was trimmed by 7 bases and the J gene end by 1 base; junction bases not matched to a gene: 6. Germline V gene data show CDR1 as SQVTM and CDR2 as ANQGSEA. The CDR3 extends over 13 amino acids. The CDR3 reads CSARDSSQETQYF. The CDR3 bases are TGCAGCGCACGGGACAGCTCCCAAGAGACCCAGTACTTC. Looking up the rest from reference TRBV29-1 and TRBJ2-5 gives the full variable domain: SAVISQKPSRDICQRGTSLTIQCQVDSQVTMMFWYRQQPGQSLTLIATANQGSEATYESGFVIDKFPISRPNLTFSTLTVSNMSPEDSSIYLCSARDSSQETQYFGPGTRLLVL.

V and J are TRBV5-1 and TRBJ2-1, with 10 bases that match TRBD1. Trimming took 5 bases from V and 5 from J; bases not matched to a gene: 7. The CDR3 extends over 15 amino acids. The germline V gene encodes CDR1 SGHRS and CDR2 YFSETQ. CDR3 nucleotide sequence: TGCGCCAGCAGAGAGGGACAGGGGATTAACAATGAGCAGTTCTTC. The encoded protein is CASREGQGINNEQFF.

This clone was detected a few times. J is TRBJ1-3 and V is TRBV6-5, with D perhaps TRBD1 (5 bases). Germline V gene sequence: CDR1 MNHEY, CDR2 SVGAGI. This CDR3 is built from 16 residues. Trimming stripped 2 bases from V and 1 base from J, with 12 bases between. The CDR3 reads CASSYLGVGSGNTIYF. The CDR3 bases are TGTGCCAGCAGTTACCTAGGGGTAGGATCTGGAAACACCATATATTTT.

With respect to this clone: The junction departs from the called germline gene at one end, perhaps through a read error. The rearrangement joins TRBV7-7 to TRBJ2-2, with D possibly TRBD1 on 5 matching bases. Germline V gives CDR1 SSHAT, CDR2 FNYEAQ (reference sequence). The CDR3 contains 14 residues. This chain's CDR3 is CASSPYRQSGELFF. CDR3 nucleotides: TGTGCTAGCAGCCCCTACAGACAGTCCGGGGAGCTGTTTTTT.

The chain carries TRBV2 and TRBJ2-6, with 8 positions matching TRBD2. Looked up from germline, CDR1 is SNHLY and CDR2 is FYNNEI. The CDR3 extends over 17 amino acids. With V trimmed by 4 bases and J by 0 bases, 5 bases remained unmatched. CDR3 sequence (DNA): TGTGCCAGCAGTGTAAGCGGGGGATCCTCTGGGGCCAACGTCCTGACTTTC. Its translation is CASSVSGGSSGANVLTF.

This sequence joins TRBV28 and TRBJ2-7, with a tentative D call TRBD2 (6 bases). Germline CDR1 MDHEN, CDR2 SYDVKM. V was trimmed by 8 bases and J by 2 bases, leaving 13 bases between them. The CDR3 contains 13 residues. CDR3 coding DNA: TGTGCCAGCGCTGGGAGGTCCGCCTACGAGCAGTACTTC. It encodes CASAGRSAYEQYF.

This clone appeared once. This rearrangement joins TRBV28 to TRBJ2-7; D is unclear. The germline V and J ends were trimmed by 2 bases and 3 bases, with 5 bases remaining between them. The CDR3 covers 12 residues. Looked up from germline, CDR1 is MDHEN and CDR2 is SYDVKM. DNA of the CDR3: TGTGCCAGCAGTTTAAACAACTACGAGCAGTACTTC. Its protein is CASSLNNYEQYF.

The chain couples TRBV28 to TRBJ1-2; 10 bases agree with TRBD1. Germline values: CDR1 MDHEN, CDR2 SYDVKM. CDR3 length: 13 amino acids. Germline trimming cut 6 bases from V and 5 bases from J; bases unmatched to any gene: 3. This chain's CDR3 is CASRTGGGYGYTF. CDR3 DNA: TGTGCCAGCAGGACAGGGGGCGGGTATGGCTACACCTTC.

V is TRBV9 and J is TRBJ2-3; TRBD2 matches at 9 bases. J gave up 0 bases and V 4 bases, and 9 bases lay outside the gene matches. This CDR3 is built from 17 residues. Germline CDR1 and CDR2: SGDLS and YYNGEE. The CDR3 loop reads CASSPRLAVTSTDTQYF. DNA of the CDR3: TGTGCCAGCAGCCCCCGACTAGCGGTAACTAGCACAGATACGCAGTATTTT.

This clone showed up just a few times. The DNA of the CDR3 is TGTGCCAGCAGCGGTGGGAGGGCCAACGACGAGCAGTACTTC. Translated: CASSGGRANDEQYF. The chain has TRBV3-1 (or the pseudogene TRBV3-2) and TRBJ2-7; 7 positions agree with TRBD2. The CDR3 is 14 amino acids. J was trimmed by 5 bases and V by 5 bases; bases with no gene match: 9. In germline, CDR1 is LGHDT, CDR2 YNNKEL (reference sequence).

The chain has TRBV5-1 and TRBJ1-3, with unresolved D. V lost 1 base and J lost 3, with 5 bases in between. Germline lookup yields CDR1 SGHRS and CDR2 YFSETQ. The CDR3 spans 13 residues. CDR3 coding DNA: TGCGCCAGCAGCTTGAACTTTGGAAACACCATATATTTT. The encoded protein is CASSLNFGNTIYF.

This chain uses TRBV28 with TRBJ2-3; unclear D gene. Germline V CDR1 and CDR2: MDHEN, SYDVKM. The V and J ends lost 4 bases and 5 bases respectively, with 19 bases between them. The CDR3 spans 16 residues. CDR3 residues: CASSSLTGLPRDTQYF. The DNA of the CDR3 is TGTGCCAGCAGTTCGCTGACTGGCTTACCCAGAGATACGCAGTATTTT.

This clone was seen ten or more times. This rearrangement joins TRBV10-1 to TRBJ2-3; 14 nucleotides agree with TRBD2. Germline V gives CDR1 WNHNN, CDR2 SYGVQD (reference sequence). CDR3 length: 17 amino acids. V trimming: 3 bases; J trimming: 3 bases; junction bases outside the gene matches: 5. The CDR3 loop reads CASSDGTSGSPTDTQYF. The CDR3 DNA follows: TGCGCCAGCAGTGACGGGACTAGCGGGAGTCCTACAGATACGCAGTATTTT.

V and J are TRBV6-5 and TRBJ2-4, with TRBD1 as a possible D gene (5 bases). Trimming took 5 bases from V and 3 from J, leaving 11 bases between them. Germline V gives CDR1 MNHEY, CDR2 SVGAGI. There are 14 residues in the CDR3. The DNA of the CDR3 is TGTGCCAGCAGTACACGGCAGGGCAAAAACATTCAGTACTTC. Protein: CASSTRQGKNIQYF.

This clone was counted a few times. The rearrangement joins TRBV7-2 to TRBJ1-2; 9 bases line up with TRBD1. The V and J ends lost 4 bases and 4 bases, in that order; junction bases with no gene match: 4. Germline CDR1 is SGHTA and CDR2 is FQGNSA. The CDR3 runs to 14 residues. CDR3 coding DNA: TGTGCCAGCAGCTGGGGGACAGGGAGCTATGGCTACACCTTC. Amino acid sequence: CASSWGTGSYGYTF. Looking up the rest from reference TRBV7-2 and TRBJ1-2 gives the full variable domain: GAGVSQSPSNKVTEKGKDVELRCDPISGHTALYWYRQSLGQGLEFLIYFQGNSAPDKSGLPSDRFSAERTGGSVSTLTIQRTQQEDSAVYLCASSWGTGSYGYTFGSGTRLTVV.

The chain joins TRBV28 to TRBJ2-1, with D maybe TRBD1 (6 bases). Germline V CDR1 and CDR2: MDHEN, SYDVKM. The CDR3 sequence is 14 residues long. Trimming removed 2 bases at V and 2 bases at J, with 7 bases between. CDR3 in amino acids: CASSLTGTYNEQFF. The CDR3 bases are TGTGCCAGCAGTTTAACAGGGACCTACAATGAGCAGTTCTTC.